These 18 T cell receptor beta chains share one sample of origin, sequenced in a study of shared clonotypes between healthy human individuals. Generated by immunoSEQ multiplex PCR, the TCRdb table keeps only in-frame clones and is missing some. Of roughly 1,100,000 clones listed, 75% are singletons. Material for sequencing was memory CD4+ T cells sorted from blood. Regarding subset: CD45RA-negative fraction. These TCRs come from a man aged 18 to 29 in good health.

The chain employs TRBV14 and TRBJ2-7, with 8 bases aligning to TRBD1. The CDR3 has 16 residues. V dropped 4 bases and J dropped 4; count of bases not matched to a gene: 12. Germline loops: CDR1 SGHDN, CDR2 FVKESK. The CDR3 reads CASSPRADRGRYEQYF. For the CDR3, the DNA is TGTGCCAGCAGCCCCCGCGCCGACAGGGGACGATACGAGCAGTACTTC.

As for this clone: One junction end does not reproduce the germline sequence, and a read error may be involved. Different DNA sequences within this sample yield the same CDR3. The chain carries TRBV4-1 and TRBJ1-2; possibly TRBD1 for D (6 bases). The germline V gene has CDR1 MGHRA and CDR2 YSYEKL. This CDR3 is 15 amino acids long. The CDR3, as DNA: TGCGCCAGCAGCCAAGAAAGAACAGGGCTCGCGGGCTATACCTTC. Amino acid sequence: CASSQERTGLAGYTF.

V is TRBV6-6 and J is TRBJ1-1, with D possibly TRBD1 on 5 matching bases. CDR1 and CDR2 (germline): MNHNY, SVGAGI (reference sequence). The CDR3 covers 14 residues. V lost 6 bases and J lost 6, with 17 bases in between. The CDR3: CASRDRGFGAEAFF. CDR3 DNA: TGTGCCAGCAGAGATAGGGGCTTTGGCGCTGAAGCTTTCTTT.

This clone came up a few times. V gene TRBV29-1 combines with J gene TRBJ1-1; 8 bases match TRBD1. The CDR3 has 13 residues. Trimming took 5 bases from V and 1 from J; bases not matched to a gene: 3. CDR1 is SQVTM and CDR2 is ANQGSEA in the germline V gene. In nucleotides, the CDR3 is TGCAGCGTTTGGACAGGGAGGAACACTGAAGCTTTCTTT. It translates to CSVWTGRNTEAFF.

The V call is TRBV28, the J call TRBJ1-2; 10 positions match TRBD1. The CDR3 runs 16 residues. Germline CDR1 reads MDHEN; CDR2 reads SYDVKM. The J segment lost 4 bases and the V segment lost 5 bases, leaving 10 bases of the junction unmatched. CDR3 residues: CASSHRQGAIVYGYTF. Written as DNA, the CDR3 is TGTGCCAGCAGTCACCGACAGGGGGCTATAGTCTATGGCTACACCTTC.

This clone was detected only a few times. The genes are TRBV27 and TRBJ1-5; possible D gene TRBD1, 6 bases. In germline, CDR1 is MNHEY, CDR2 SMNVEV (reference sequence). The CDR3 covers 14 residues. V was trimmed by 8 bases and J by 4 bases, leaving 15 bases between them. The CDR3: CASQAGQGNQPQHF. CDR3 coding DNA: TGTGCCAGCCAGGCAGGGCAGGGGAATCAGCCCCAGCATTTT.

The gene calls are TRBV19 and TRBJ1-1; tentative D call: TRBD1 (5 bases). Germline loops: CDR1 LNHDA, CDR2 SQIVND (reference sequence). CDR3 length equals 14 residues. Trimming cost V 9 bases and J 0 bases, with 14 bases left between them. The chain's CDR3 is CASKKPGLNTEAFF. The CDR3 coding sequence is TGTGCCAGCAAAAAGCCAGGGTTGAACACTGAAGCTTTCTTT.

The gene calls are TRBV11-2 and TRBJ2-3, with unresolved D. Germline CDR1 SGHAT, CDR2 FQNNGV. V was pared by 3 bases and J by 9 bases, with 13 bases between. The CDR3 spans 13 residues. CDR3 in amino acids: CASSLFESATQYF. DNA of the CDR3: TGTGCCAGCAGCTTGTTTGAGTCAGCGACGCAGTATTTT.

The chain combines TRBV27 with TRBJ1-6, with 10 bases fitting TRBD1. CDR1 and CDR2 from the germline V gene are MNHEY and SMNVEV (reference sequence). The CDR3 is made up of 15 amino acids. After removal of 5 bases from V and 10 bases from J, the junction contained 8 bases not matched to a gene. This CDR3 is CASSPSGTGVSPLHF. CDR3 DNA sequence: TGTGCCAGCAGTCCGTCTGGGACAGGGGTGTCACCCCTCCACTTT.

This clone was picked up a small number of times. This chain uses TRBV21-1 with TRBJ2-5. TRBV21-1 is an annotated pseudogene. The CDR3 length is 17 residues. The CDR3 DNA reads TGTGCCAGCAGCGGGCCGAGCAGGGAGTCATTATGGGAGACCCAGTACTTC. It translates to CASSGPSRESLWETQYF.

On this clone: One end of the junction does not line up with germline, which may come from a read error. The same CDR3 can be traced to other DNA sequences in this sample. The chain joins TRBV29-1 to TRBJ1-1; D gene unclear. This CDR3 has 11 residues. Germline assignment: CDR1 SQVTM and CDR2 ANQGSEA. CDR3 DNA: TGCAGCGTTGAAAGGAACACTGAAGCTCTCTTT. Protein: CSVERNTEALF.

V is TRBV5-4 and J is TRBJ2-5; D gene uncertain. CDR3 length: 14 residues. V lost 1 base, J lost 4 bases, and 11 bases lay in between. Germline CDR1 is SGHNT and CDR2 is YYREEE (reference sequence). The CDR3 loop is CASSLNFIAETQYF. CDR3 sequence (DNA): TGTGCCAGCAGCTTGAATTTCATAGCAGAGACCCAGTACTTC.

The J gene is TRBJ2-2, the V gene TRBV6-1, with 8 nucleotides matching TRBD1. CDR3 size: 18 residues. Per germline, CDR1 MNHNS and CDR2 SASEGT. V lost 1 base and J lost 6; bases outside the gene matches: 13. The CDR3 DNA sequence: TGTGCCAGCAGTGAAGACCTGTCAGGGGGCATTTTGTCCGGGGAGCTGTTTTTT. Its translation: CASSEDLSGGILSGELFF.

There are a few counts of this clone. CDR3 residues: CASSRTGDSPLHF. The CDR3 region has the DNA TGTGCCAGCAGCCGCACAGGGGATTCACCCCTCCACTTT. The rearrangement joins TRBV7-9 to TRBJ1-6; 7 bases fit TRBD1. The CDR3 runs to 13 residues. Germline loops: CDR1 SEHNR, CDR2 FQNEAQ (reference sequence). J gave up 8 bases and V 5 bases, and 3 bases lay outside the gene matches.

The rearrangement uses TRBV18 and TRBJ1-3; no clear D gene. This CDR3 comprises 16 residues. V lost 0 bases and J 1 base, leaving 10 bases between the germline ends. CDR1 is KGHSH and CDR2 is LQKENI in the germline V gene. CDR3 sequence: CASSPPGSGSGNTIYF. The CDR3 nucleotides are TGTGCCAGCTCACCACCGGGAAGCGGTTCTGGAAACACCATATATTTT.

This clone has more than one count but fewer than ten. The same CDR3 also results from other DNA sequences found in this sample. The CDR3 coding sequence is TGTGCCAGCAGTAACTACGAGCAGTACTTC. It yields the protein CASSNYEQYF. The rearrangement joins TRBV2 to TRBJ2-7; D remains ambiguous. Between the trimmed V and J ends, which lost 5 bases and 3 bases, there was a span of 2 bases. In germline, CDR1 is SNHLY, CDR2 FYNNEI. This CDR3 has 10 amino acids.

This chain connects TRBV19 to TRBJ2-7; 7 positions agree with TRBD2. Germline CDR1 and CDR2: LNHDA and SQIVND (reference sequence). V lost 4 bases and J lost 3; bases outside the gene matches: 12. This CDR3 region has 16 residues. The CDR3 region has the DNA TGTGCCAGTAGTACGCAACCGGGACTAAGATACTACGAGCAGTACTTC. Protein sequence: CASSTQPGLRYYEQYF.

This clone turned up a few times. Other nucleotide sequences from this sample produce the same CDR3. The V call is TRBV30, the J call TRBJ1-1; 7 bases match TRBD1. Germline trimming cut 3 bases from V and 0 bases from J; bases unmatched to any gene: 4. The CDR3 runs 14 residues. Germline V gene lookup returns CDR1 GTSNPN and CDR2 SVGIG (reference sequence). The CDR3, as DNA: TGTGCCTGGAGCACGGGACAGATGAACACTGAAGCTTTCTTT. Encoded protein: CAWSTGQMNTEAFF.